The 22 T cell receptor beta chains given below trace back to one sample, sequenced in a study of T cell clusters in autoimmune cytopenias (dated by TCRdb to between 2017 and 2020). This sample was sequenced with an Illumina MiSeq. TRB rearrangements were amplified by multiplex PCR using a touch-down protocol with TRB-A and TRB-B primer pools mixed in one tube. After reprocessing by TCRdb, each CDR3 protein sequence is one entry, and no DNA is given. For this sample, the table gives 3,500 or so distinct CDR3 sequences. In total, the top ten clones hold 30% to 45% of the sample. For each sample, TRB amplification used about 0.25 ug of peripheral blood genomic DNA, equal to approximately 37,500 genome equivalents. Specimen: peripheral blood. These receptors all stem from a human donor with an autoimmune cytopenia, with autoimmune hepatitis or in good health (not recorded which).

This chain joins TRBV5-4 and TRBJ2-3; no DNA is available, so the TRBD1 call from TCRdb remains unchecked. Germline V gives CDR1 SGHNT, CDR2 YYREEE (reference sequence). The CDR3 sequence is 15 residues long. CDR3 sequence reads: CASSDFAGLTDTQYF.

V is TRBV28 and J is TRBJ2-3; TCRdb's D gene call, TRBD1, goes unchecked for lack of DNA. Germline V gives CDR1 MDHEN, CDR2 SYDVKM. The CDR3 totals 14 residues. CDR3 region: CASRARGRTDTQYF. Drawing the rest from reference TRBV28 and TRBJ2-3, the complete variable domain is DVKVTQSSRYLVKRTGEKVFLECVQDMDHENMFWYRQDPGLGLRLIYFSYDVKMKEKGDIPEGYSVSREKKERFSLILESASTNQTSMYLCASRARGRTDTQYFGPGTRLTVL.

The rearrangement uses TRBV10-3 and TRBJ2-7. This CDR3 comprises 12 residues. Germline lookup yields CDR1 ENHRY and CDR2 SYGVKD. CDR3 sequence reads: CAIRLDGYEQYF.

V usage is TRBV12-3 or TRBV12-4 and J usage is TRBJ2-3; TCRdb gives TRBD1 as the D gene, but with no DNA this cannot be confirmed. This CDR3 is 16 amino acids long. CDR3 residues: CASSFLPGQGTDTQYF.

The genes are TRBV12-3 or TRBV12-4 and TRBJ2-7; TCRdb designates TRBD1, a call that cannot be tested without DNA. The CDR3 consists of 12 residues. CDR3 region: CASSLEGGEQYF.

In terms of frequency, this clonotype is large. The chain couples TRBV18 to TRBJ2-2; TCRdb's D call of TRBD2 is untestable without DNA. Germline V lookup: CDR1 KGHSH, CDR2 LQKENI. This CDR3 contains 16 residues. CDR3 amino acids: CASSPPISGRGGELFF.

V is TRBV9 and J is TRBJ2-3. This CDR3 spans 13 amino acids. Germline values: CDR1 SGDLS, CDR2 YYNGEE. CDR3 loop: CASSANSPDTQYF.

V is TRBV5-1 and J is TRBJ2-7; TCRdb lists TRBD2, though no DNA is available to test this call. The germline V gene has CDR1 SGHRS and CDR2 YFSETQ. CDR3 length: 13 residues. CDR3 protein: CASKLREYGEQYF. Drawing the rest from reference TRBV5-1 and TRBJ2-7, the complete variable domain is KAGVTQTPRYLIKTRGQQVTLSCSPISGHRSVSWYQQTPGQGLQFLFEYFSETQRNKGNFPGRFSGRQFSNSRSEMNVSTLELGDSALYLCASKLREYGEQYFGPGTRLTVT.

The genes are TRBV6-5 and TRBJ2-7; as DNA is missing, the TRBD1 call by TCRdb cannot be tested. CDR3 length: 14 residues. Germline CDR1 MNHEY, CDR2 SVGAGI. The CDR3 spells CASSEVTGGGEQYF.

The chain uses TRBV24-1 and TRBJ2-5; TCRdb selects TRBD1, and the lack of DNA leaves this call unchecked. This CDR3 has 15 amino acids. Per the germline V gene, CDR1 is KGHDR and CDR2 is SFDVKD. This chain's CDR3 is CATSSSQADQETQYF.

This clonotype is deemed medium-sized (0.01 to 0.1%) by its frequency. The rearrangement links TRBV6-5 to TRBJ1-4. Germline CDR1 reads MNHEY; CDR2 reads SVGAGI. The CDR3 is 14 residues long. CDR3 region: CASSYTSSLEKLFF.

This clonotype shows up as medium-sized by frequency. This chain uses TRBV20-1 with TRBJ1-1; TCRdb names TRBD1, which stays unverified in the absence of DNA. Germline CDR1 is DFQATT and CDR2 is SNEGSKA (reference sequence). This CDR3 is 15 amino acids long. The CDR3 reads CSARDGTGDNTEAFF.

The chain carries TRBV5-1 and TRBJ1-1. Per germline, CDR1 SGHRS and CDR2 YFSETQ. This CDR3 is built from 14 residues. The CDR3 reads CASSLGIANTEAFF. The variable domain in full, with the rest retrieved from reference TRBV5-1 and TRBJ1-1, is KAGVTQTPRYLIKTRGQQVTLSCSPISGHRSVSWYQQTPGQGLQFLFEYFSETQRNKGNFPGRFSGRQFSNSRSEMNVSTLELGDSALYLCASSLGIANTEAFFGQGTRLTVV.

In terms of frequency, this clonotype is medium-sized. The J gene is TRBJ1-1, the V gene TRBV19; checking the TCRdb D call of TRBD1 is not possible without DNA. Germline CDR1 LNHDA, CDR2 SQIVND (reference sequence). This CDR3 spans 13 amino acids. The CDR3 sequence: CASADSLNTEAFF.

CDR3 amino acids: CASSFGRDQYF. The rearrangement joins TRBV28 to TRBJ2-4; TCRdb selects TRBD2, and the lack of DNA leaves this call unchecked. The germline V gene encodes CDR1 MDHEN and CDR2 SYDVKM. CDR3 size: 11 residues. Using reference TRBV28 and TRBJ2-4 for the parts outside the CDR3, the full variable domain is DVKVTQSSRYLVKRTGEKVFLECVQDMDHENMFWYRQDPGLGLRLIYFSYDVKMKEKGDIPEGYSVSREKKERFSLILESASTNQTSMYLCASSFGRDQYFGAGTRLSVL.

The chain employs TRBV15 and TRBJ2-4; TCRdb gives TRBD2 as the D gene, but with no DNA this cannot be confirmed. This CDR3 has 16 residues. Germline loops: CDR1 LNHNV, CDR2 YYDKDF (reference sequence). The chain's CDR3 is CATSGLDWPFKNIQYF.

According to its frequency, this clonotype is medium-sized. This sequence joins TRBV7-9 and TRBJ1-1. Germline V gene data show CDR1 as SEHNR and CDR2 as FQNEAQ (reference sequence). The CDR3 has 15 amino acids. CDR3 sequence reads: CASSLALVFDTEAFF.

The genes are TRBV6-5 and TRBJ2-1; TCRdb designates TRBD2, a call that cannot be tested without DNA. CDR3 length: 14 amino acids. Germline-derived CDR1 and CDR2 are MNHEY and SVGAGI. This CDR3 reads CASSYLAGDNEQFF.

This clonotype is deemed medium-sized by its frequency. This chain links TRBV10-3 with TRBJ1-1; TCRdb calls TRBD1, which cannot be checked without DNA. Germline lookup yields CDR1 ENHRY and CDR2 SYGVKD. This CDR3 is 12 amino acids long. This CDR3 is CAISESQGEAFF.

Frequency places this clonotype as medium-sized. The chain employs TRBV7-6 and TRBJ2-7. The CDR3 runs 15 residues. Germline V CDR1 and CDR2: SGHVS, FNYEAQ. The CDR3 protein is CASSKEQHASYEQYF.

This clonotype is deemed large by its frequency. V is TRBV29-1 and J is TRBJ1-2; no DNA is available, so the TRBD1 call from TCRdb remains unchecked. This CDR3 contains 11 residues. Germline CDR1 SQVTM, CDR2 ANQGSEA. The chain's CDR3 is CSVVRQGKYTF.

In terms of frequency, this clonotype is medium-sized. The chain carries TRBV6-5 and TRBJ2-7; TCRdb's D call of TRBD1 is untestable without DNA. The CDR3 has 14 amino acids. Germline values: CDR1 MNHEY, CDR2 SVGAGI. CDR3 protein: CASSYSGRTVEQYF.